This paragraph covers one TCR beta chain sequence. The antigen is not known. The same CDR3 is also encoded by other DNA sequences in this sample. The data belong to a study of PD-1 blockade in classical Hodgkin lymphoma. Study-wide findings and caveats: Relapsed/refractory patients reportedly had the lowest baseline TCR diversity, below newly diagnosed patients, who were below healthy donors. Patients with a complete response exhibited baseline diversity comparable to newly diagnosed patients.

Here immunoSEQ multiplex PCR was the method, and the copy in TCRdb shows in-frame clones only, minus some. The sample includes about 37,000 clones, less than 85% of them seen just once. All the patients suffered relapse after autologous stem cell transplantation, and brentuximab vedotin exposure differed. The V segment lost 5 bases and the J segment 4 bases; nucleotides outside the gene matches: 7. The V gene's germline CDR1 is SGHKS and CDR2 YYEKEE (reference sequence). The CDR3 sequence is 15 residues long. The sequencing here drew on peripheral blood mononuclear cells (PBMCs), taken before the second cycle of nivolumab. V usage is TRBV5-5 and J usage is TRBJ2-1, with 9 positions matching TRBD1. The TCR sequence derives from a human donor with classical Hodgkin lymphoma. The CDR3 DNA reads as TGTGCCAGCAGGCGACAGGGGGATGCTTACAATGAGCAGTTCTTC. Amino acids: CASRRQGDAYNEQFF.